The present TCR beta chain was sequenced within a study of blood T cell repertoires in COVID-19. Study context: From the United States, Italy and Spain came samples of acute and convalescent COVID-19. The cDNA or gDNA used as material had been derived from T cells, B-cell-depleted T cells, or PBMCs.

The CDR3 covers 17 residues. The V and J ends lost 7 bases and 2 bases, in that order; junction bases with no gene match: 9. CDR1 is LNHDA, CDR2 SQIVND, per germline (reference sequence). The data were produced by immunoSEQ multiplex PCR, yet TCRdb's version contains in-frame clones alone and is incomplete. The sample carries approximately 61,000 clones, approximately 84% recorded once. This clonotype originated in a human donor in a cohort sampled during active COVID-19. Sequencing was done on a sample of peripheral blood. The genes are TRBV19 and TRBJ2-1, with TRBD2 matching 12 bases. CDR3 sequence reads: CASTPEGLAGTYNEQFF. The CDR3, as DNA: TGTGCCAGTACTCCGGAGGGACTAGCGGGTACCTACAATGAGCAGTTCTTC.